Listed here are 5 T cell receptor beta chains from one sample, sequenced in a study of T cell repertoires in cytomegalovirus infection (dated by TCRdb to between 2017 and 2020). This specimen's treatment or condition label, per the study, means: in vitro stimulation with specific CMV peptide epitopes to enrich CMV-specific T cells. The sequencer listed for this sample is Illumina HiSeq 1500. TCRdb reprocessing: public reads trimmed at Q25 with fastp, clones called with MiXCR, in-frame beta chains kept. Every entry covers one CDR3 protein and lists the most common genes and DNA from its rows. This sample is represented by about 570,000 distinct CDR3 sequences; about 40% of them were singletons. Around 46% of the sample comes from the top ten. Their antigens remain unidentified. This sample comprised cultured PBMCs, obtained from culture after CMV antigen stimulation. All receptors come from a human donor in good health (CMV status not recorded). Some clones in this sample may be carry-over from other donors' samples.

This clonotype was observed a handful of times. The CDR3 nucleotides are TGTGCCAGCAGTTTATTGCCTCGCTATGGCTACACCTTC. This codes for CASSLLPRYGYTF. This chain connects TRBV27 to TRBJ1-2; D ambiguous. Germline V gene data show CDR1 as MNHEY and CDR2 as SMNVEV (reference sequence). With 1 base removed from V and 4 bases from J, the gap between germline ends came to 7 bases. The CDR3 covers 13 residues.

The chain couples TRBV20-1 to TRBJ2-1; 13 nucleotides line up with TRBD2. V dropped 1 base and J dropped 9; count of bases not matched to a gene: 15. CDR3 length: 18 amino acids. The germline V gene encodes CDR1 DFQATT and CDR2 SNEGSKA (reference sequence). CDR3 bases: TGCAGTGCTAGAGGAACCGGGACTAGCGGGATGAGGAGGGTTGAGCAGTTCTTC. It translates to CSARGTGTSGMRRVEQFF.

This clonotype was seen once. V and J are TRBV9 and TRBJ2-2; D uncertain. The CDR3 extends over 14 amino acids. Germline CDR1 is SGDLS and CDR2 is YYNGEE. The V and J ends lost 3 bases and 6 bases respectively, with 12 bases between them. As DNA, the CDR3 is TGTGCCAGCAGCGCCGACTTCTTCGCCGGGGAGCTGTTTTTT. Translation: CASSADFFAGELFF.

The CDR3 DNA sequence: TGTGCCAGCCGTAACACCGGGGAGCTGTTTTTT. Amino acids: CASRNTGELFF. V is TRBV7-9 and J is TRBJ2-2; D unclear. V lost 8 bases and J 2 bases, leaving 3 bases between the germline ends. This CDR3 is built from 11 residues. CDR1 is SEHNR, CDR2 FQNEAQ, per germline (reference sequence).

This clonotype occurred once. This chain joins TRBV20-1 and TRBJ2-7, with 8 bases matching TRBD2. V was pared by 0 bases and J by 2 bases, with 9 bases of the junction left unmatched. The CDR3 loop spans 16 amino acids. CDR1 is DFQATT, CDR2 SNEGSKA, per germline (reference sequence). The CDR3 DNA follows: TGCAGTGCTAGAGATTGGGGGACTAGTTCTACCTACGAGCAGTACTTC. As protein: CSARDWGTSSTYEQYF.